Presented here are 5 T cell receptor beta chains from one specimen sequenced in a study of graft-versus-host responses after intestinal transplantation. Only in-frame clones appear in the TCRdb table, and some are missing; sequencing was by immunoSEQ multiplex PCR. Here the sample spans approximately 54,000 clones, around 90% being singletons. Sample: PBMCs, taken about 93 weeks after intestinal transplant. These TCRs come from a human patient who received an intestinal transplant, so some T cells may come from the graft donor.

This chain connects TRBV7-3 to TRBJ2-3; D may be TRBD2 (5 bases). V was clipped by 1 base and J by 5 bases, with 7 bases between them. Germline CDR1 and CDR2: SGHTA and FQGTGA. The CDR3 has 13 amino acids. Written as DNA, the CDR3 is TGTGCCAGCAGCTTAAGAGAGGGAGATACGCAGTATTTT. It encodes CASSLREGDTQYF.

With respect to this clone: The sample contains more than one DNA sequence encoding this CDR3. The chain has TRBV19 and TRBJ1-1, with D perhaps TRBD1 (5 bases). The V and J ends lost 3 bases and 5 bases respectively, with 10 bases between them. The CDR3 consists of 13 residues. Per germline, CDR1 LNHDA and CDR2 SQIVND (reference sequence). The CDR3 reads CASSIGGGTEAFF. The CDR3 DNA follows: TGTGCCAGTAGTATTGGGGGTGGGACTGAAGCTTTCTTT.

The DNA of the CDR3 is TGTGCCAGCGGAATCTGGGGAGACAGCTACGAGCAGTACTTC. Translating it yields CASGIWGDSYEQYF. The rearrangement links TRBV7-8 to TRBJ2-7; D could derive from TRBD1 or TRBD2 (5 bases each). This CDR3 spans 14 amino acids. The germline V gene encodes CDR1 SGHVS and CDR2 FQNEAQ. V lost 8 bases and J 3 bases, leaving 17 bases between the germline ends.

V is TRBV6-1 and J is TRBJ2-3; no firm D call. There are 11 residues in the CDR3. V was shortened by 7 bases and J by 8 bases, with 10 bases between the two germline ends. Germline CDR1 and CDR2: MNHNS and SASEGT. DNA for the CDR3: TGTGCCAGCATGTACGTCGGTACGCAGTATTTT. Its translation: CASMYVGTQYF.

This chain links TRBV29-1 with TRBJ1-2; D is ambiguous. The V gene's germline CDR1 is SQVTM and CDR2 ANQGSEA. The V and J ends lost 3 bases and 7 bases respectively, with 6 bases between them. The CDR3 consists of 10 residues. DNA of the CDR3: TGCAGCGTTGAGAGGTTTGGCTACACCTTC. Translated, it gives CSVERFGYTF.